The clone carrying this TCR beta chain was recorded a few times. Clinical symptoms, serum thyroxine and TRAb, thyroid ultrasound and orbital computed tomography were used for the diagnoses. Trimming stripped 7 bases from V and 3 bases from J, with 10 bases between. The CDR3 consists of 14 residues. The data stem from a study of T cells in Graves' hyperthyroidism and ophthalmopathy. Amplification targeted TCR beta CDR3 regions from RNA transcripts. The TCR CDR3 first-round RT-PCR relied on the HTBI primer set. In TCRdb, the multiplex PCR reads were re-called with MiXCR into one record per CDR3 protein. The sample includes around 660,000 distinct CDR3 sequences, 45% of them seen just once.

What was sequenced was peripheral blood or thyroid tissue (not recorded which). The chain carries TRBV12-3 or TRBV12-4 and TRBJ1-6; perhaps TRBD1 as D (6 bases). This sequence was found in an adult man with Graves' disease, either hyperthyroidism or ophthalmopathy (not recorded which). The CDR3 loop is CASKGQIYNSPLHF. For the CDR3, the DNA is TGTGCCAGCAAAGGACAGATCTATAATTCACCCCTCCACTTT.